This passage covers 25 T cell receptor beta chains from one sample sequenced in a study of post-analysis software for immune sequencing data. Each TCR beta cDNA library carried unique molecular identifiers. MiXCR, applied by TCRdb to the PCR reads, yields one record per CDR3 protein. The sample consists of about 540,000 distinct CDR3 sequences, under 40% of them appearing once. Points from the study as a whole: Controls had lower frequencies than patients of roughly five TRBV segments, which included TRBV5-6, TRBV5-1 and TRBV20-1.

Their recognized antigens are unknown. Input material: blood. The receptor source for this set is a girl under 18 with multiple sclerosis.

Here the CDR3 DNA reads TGCGCCAGCAGCCCCGGAGTGAACTACGAGCAGTACTTC. This codes for CASSPGVNYEQYF. V is TRBV5-1 and J is TRBJ2-7; no clear D gene. Trimming shortened V by 4 bases and J by 3 bases, and 11 bases separated the two germline ends. From germline, CDR1 is SGHRS and CDR2 YFSETQ. This CDR3 spans 13 amino acids.

A few counts support this clonotype. This CDR3 is CSARPHGRTERQYF. The CDR3 DNA reads as TGCAGTGCAAGACCGCACGGAAGGACAGAAAGGCAGTACTTC. The chain carries TRBV20-1 and TRBJ2-7; D may be TRBD1 (6 bases). Trimming took off 6 bases at V and 9 bases at J, with 24 bases between the two ends. The CDR3 is 14 amino acids. In germline, CDR1 is DFQATT, CDR2 SNEGSKA (reference sequence).

This chain links TRBV5-1 with TRBJ2-3; 8 nucleotides line up with TRBD1. The V gene's germline CDR1 is SGHRS and CDR2 YFSETQ. The trim removed 4 bases at V and 3 bases at J, leaving 13 bases unmatched. The length of the CDR3 is 17 residues. CDR3 DNA sequence: TGCGCCAGCAGCCTCCCGGACAGGGTGATTGGTACAGATACGCAGTATTTT. This codes for CASSLPDRVIGTDTQYF.

This chain joins TRBV29-1 and TRBJ2-1; 8 nucleotides agree with TRBD2. The V gene end was trimmed by 8 bases and the J gene end by 4 bases; junction bases not matched to a gene: 13. CDR1 and CDR2 (germline): SQVTM, ANQGSEA. The CDR3 sequence is 15 residues long. The CDR3 region is CSHSRGGGKYNEQFF. The CDR3 nucleotides read TGCAGCCACAGCCGGGGGGGTGGGAAGTACAATGAGCAGTTCTTC.

This clonotype was seen many times. This chain uses TRBV29-1 with TRBJ2-5, with D perhaps TRBD1 or TRBD2 (5 bases each). CDR1 SQVTM and CDR2 ANQGSEA come from the germline V gene. V was shortened by 3 bases and J by 6 bases, with 8 bases between the two germline ends. This CDR3 has 11 residues. CDR3 sequence (DNA): TGCAGCGTTGACACGGGACAGACCCAGTACTTC. Its translation: CSVDTGQTQYF.

The chain uses TRBV7-2 and TRBJ2-3; 9 bases match TRBD2. This CDR3 spans 15 amino acids. V trimming: 5 bases; J trimming: 5 bases; junction bases outside the gene matches: 8. The V gene's germline CDR1 is SGHTA and CDR2 FQGNSA. The CDR3: CASSASGDRGDTQYF. The CDR3, as DNA: TGTGCCAGCAGCGCTAGCGGGGATCGGGGAGATACGCAGTATTTT. Complete variable domain (other parts from reference TRBV7-2 and TRBJ2-3): GAGVSQSPSNKVTEKGKDVELRCDPISGHTALYWYRQSLGQGLEFLIYFQGNSAPDKSGLPSDRFSAERTGGSVSTLTIQRTQQEDSAVYLCASSASGDRGDTQYFGPGTRLTVL.

This chain joins TRBV14 and TRBJ1-1, with 9 positions matching TRBD1. Losses at the gene ends were 2 bases for V and 0 bases for J; bases not matched to a gene: 10. CDR3 size: 18 residues. Germline CDR1 and CDR2: SGHDN and FVKESK. CDR3 protein: CASSQFLTGGSMNTEAFF. CDR3 in DNA: TGTGCCAGCAGCCAATTCCTTACAGGGGGCTCCATGAACACTGAAGCTTTCTTT.

Only a few counts were recorded for this clonotype. This chain connects TRBV6-1 to TRBJ1-6; the D gene is possibly TRBD1 (5 bases). The germline gives CDR1 MNHNS, CDR2 SASEGT. V lost 6 bases and J 0 bases, leaving 15 bases between the germline ends. This CDR3 comprises 17 residues. The CDR3 coding sequence is TGTGCCAGCAGCAACCCCGGGACCAGCTCCTATAATTCACCCCTCCACTTT. This encodes CASSNPGTSSYNSPLHF.

The gene calls are TRBV20-1 and TRBJ2-7, with 11 bases aligning to TRBD2. The J segment lost 2 bases and the V segment lost 6 bases, leaving 6 bases of the junction unmatched. CDR3 length equals 14 residues. The germline gives CDR1 DFQATT, CDR2 SNEGSKA (reference sequence). CDR3 sequence (DNA): TGCAGTGCAACACTAGCGGGGGTTACCTACGAGCAGTACTTC. Amino acid sequence: CSATLAGVTYEQYF.

J is TRBJ1-2 and V is TRBV20-1, with D perhaps matching TRBD1 (5 bases). V was clipped by 2 bases and J by 2 bases, with 21 bases between them. The CDR3 is made up of 17 amino acids. CDR1 and CDR2 (germline): DFQATT, SNEGSKA (reference sequence). The CDR3: CSARPPRGREGNYGYTF. CDR3 in DNA: TGCAGTGCTAGACCCCCCCGGGGAAGGGAGGGGAACTATGGCTACACCTTC.

This clonotype occurred a few times. The chain employs TRBV4-2 and TRBJ2-1; D possibly corresponds to TRBD2 (6 bases). The CDR3 is 13 residues long. The V gene lost 3 bases and the J gene lost 8 bases, with 11 bases spanning the gap. The V gene's germline CDR1 is LGHNA and CDR2 YNFKEQ. CDR3 region: CASSHLAYYEQFF. The CDR3 DNA is TGTGCCAGCAGCCACCTAGCGTACTATGAGCAGTTCTTC.

In its sample, this clonotype was seen a few times. The chain links TRBV12-3 or TRBV12-4 to TRBJ1-2; 7 bases line up with TRBD1. V was pared by 1 base and J by 4 bases, with 6 bases of the junction left unmatched. This CDR3 is built from 15 residues. The DNA for the CDR3 is TGTGCCAGCAGTTTAGGTACAGGGGTTGGCTATGGCTACACCTTC. Translated: CASSLGTGVGYGYTF.

This clonotype was observed many times. The V gene is TRBV29-1, the J gene TRBJ2-5; D perhaps matches TRBD1 (5 bases). The germline V and J ends were trimmed by 6 bases and 5 bases, with 13 bases remaining between them. This CDR3 contains 12 residues. The germline gives CDR1 SQVTM, CDR2 ANQGSEA. In DNA form, the CDR3 reads TGCAGCGTCTGGGCAGGGTTGGAGACCCAGTACTTC. Amino acids: CSVWAGLETQYF.

The chain employs TRBV29-1 and TRBJ1-1, with D possibly TRBD1 on 5 matching bases. Germline lookup yields CDR1 SQVTM and CDR2 ANQGSEA. This CDR3 region has 14 residues. Trimming removed 6 bases at V and 4 bases at J, with 18 bases between. The CDR3 coding sequence is TGCAGCGTCCGCCCAAGGGGTTACGGCACTGAAGCTTTCTTT. Its translation: CSVRPRGYGTEAFF.

The chain recombines TRBV5-1 with TRBJ2-1; D not certain. Trimming stripped 0 bases from V and 9 bases from J, with 13 bases between. The CDR3 totals 14 residues. Looked up from germline, CDR1 is SGHRS and CDR2 is YFSETQ. CDR3 DNA: TGCGCCAGCAGCTTGGATGCTAGTAAAGTTGAGCAGTTCTTC. Encoded protein: CASSLDASKVEQFF. Drawing the rest from reference TRBV5-1 and TRBJ2-1, the complete variable domain is KAGVTQTPRYLIKTRGQQVTLSCSPISGHRSVSWYQQTPGQGLQFLFEYFSETQRNKGNFPGRFSGRQFSNSRSEMNVSTLELGDSALYLCASSLDASKVEQFFGPGTRLTVL.

Only one count was recorded for this clonotype. This chain connects TRBV9 to TRBJ2-4, with D possibly matching TRBD2 (5 bases). This CDR3 is 15 amino acids long. Germline lookup yields CDR1 SGDLS and CDR2 YYNGEE. V lost 3 bases and J 1 base, leaving 11 bases between the germline ends. The CDR3 is CASSGGGLAKNIQYF. The CDR3 DNA sequence: TGTGCCAGCAGCGGAGGAGGTCTCGCCAAAAACATTCAGTACTTC.

This clonotype was picked up a small number of times. A single base separates this from a much larger clone, so it may be a read error. This rearrangement joins TRBV10-2 to TRBJ2-7; D ambiguous. The ends were cut back, 6 bases at V and 0 bases at J, with 12 bases in the middle. Looked up from germline, CDR1 is WSHSY and CDR2 is SAAADI. The CDR3 contains 14 residues. CDR3: CASRDRTSSYEQYF. CDR3 DNA: TGCGCCAGCAGGGATCGGACGAGCTCCTACGAGCAGTACTTC.

V usage is TRBV9 and J usage is TRBJ1-6; D perhaps matches TRBD1 (5 bases). The CDR3 is 14 amino acids. The V gene's germline CDR1 is SGDLS and CDR2 YYNGEE. V shed 0 bases and J shed 7 bases, with 8 bases lying between them. In DNA form, the CDR3 reads TGTGCCAGCAGCGTAGGTGGGGGAAATTCACCCCTCCACTTT. Its protein product is CASSVGGGNSPLHF.

This clonotype came up a few times. This rearrangement joins TRBV29-1 to TRBJ2-1, with D perhaps TRBD1 or TRBD2 (6 bases each). This CDR3 spans 16 amino acids. V lost 2 bases and J lost 2, with 16 bases in between. CDR1 is SQVTM and CDR2 is ANQGSEA in the germline V gene. The CDR3 here is CSVELEGGETYNEQFF. The CDR3 nucleotides are TGCAGCGTTGAACTTGAGGGGGGCGAAACCTACAATGAGCAGTTCTTC.

This rearrangement joins TRBV29-1 to TRBJ1-1; 11 bases agree with TRBD1. Germline CDR1 reads SQVTM; CDR2 reads ANQGSEA. The CDR3 runs to 15 residues. The ends lost 1 base at V and 1 base at J; junction bases unmatched: 2. The CDR3 here is CSVEGTGGANTEAFF. In DNA form, the CDR3 reads TGCAGCGTTGAAGGGACAGGGGGCGCGAACACTGAAGCTTTCTTT.

This clonotype showed up just a few times. The V call is TRBV18, the J call TRBJ1-4; TRBD1 is a possible D gene (6 bases). The CDR3 loop spans 14 amino acids. Germline V lookup: CDR1 KGHSH, CDR2 LQKENI. Deletions cut 6 bases from V and 3 bases from J, with 11 bases between. The CDR3 DNA follows: TGTGCCAGCTCGGCCGGGACACCTAATGAAAAACTGTTTTTT. Protein: CASSAGTPNEKLFF.

There are a few counts of this clonotype. The gene calls are TRBV3-1 and TRBJ2-1; 14 nucleotides align to TRBD2. The germline gives CDR1 LGHDT, CDR2 YNNKEL (reference sequence). CDR3 length equals 16 residues. V lost 5 bases and J lost 6; bases outside the gene matches: 6. CDR3 loop: CASSFSTSGGVNEQFF. The CDR3 coding sequence is TGTGCCAGCAGCTTCTCGACTAGCGGGGGGGTCAATGAGCAGTTCTTC.

The CDR3 nucleotides read TGTGCCAGCAAAACAGTCATGAACACTGAAGCTTTCTTT. This translates into CASKTVMNTEAFF. This chain connects TRBV25-1 to TRBJ1-1; D is undetermined. Germline values: CDR1 MGHDK, CDR2 SYGVNS. CDR3 length: 13 amino acids. V dropped 7 bases and J dropped 0 bases, with 9 bases sitting between them.

This clonotype was seen a single time. The genes are TRBV10-1 and TRBJ2-1; D is unresolved. V was trimmed by 3 bases and J by 0 bases, leaving 12 bases between them. In germline, CDR1 is WNHNN, CDR2 SYGVQD (reference sequence). There are 16 residues in the CDR3. The CDR3 spells CASSDSEQSSYNEQFF. The CDR3 DNA reads as TGCGCCAGCAGTGACTCCGAACAGAGCTCCTACAATGAGCAGTTCTTC.

The genes are TRBV7-6 and TRBJ2-7; D unclear. From germline, CDR1 is SGHVS and CDR2 FNYEAQ. V lost 5 bases to trimming and J lost 3 bases, with 8 bases between them. The CDR3 runs 12 residues. Here the CDR3 DNA reads TGTGCCAGCAGCGACGATATCTACGAGCAGTACTTC. This encodes CASSDDIYEQYF.